This TCR beta chain was captured by sequencing in a study of vaccination and CD4 T cells after COVID-19. About the study: Both day-14 and day-161-to-241 post-vaccine samples exist for a few convalescent patients.

The Oncomine TCR Beta short-read assay sequenced DNA from cultured CD4+ T cells. TCRdb called the PCR reads again in MiXCR, with one record for every CDR3 protein. The data show about 15,000 distinct CDR3 sequences, 45% to 60% seen once. This clonotype occurred a few times. The antigen is unknown. Sample time point: late sampling 161 to 241 days after vaccination in three convalescent patients. Treatment here: roughly 10-day PBMC culture with coronavirus spike peptide pools or control peptides (ViraFEST assay). Trimming stripped 8 bases from V and 5 bases from J, with 21 bases between. This CDR3 is built from 16 residues. Germline CDR1 is WNHNN and CDR2 is SYGVQD (reference sequence).

The chain joins TRBV10-1 to TRBJ2-2; no definite D call. The origin of this receptor is a human donor who had recovered from COVID-19. Sample: CD4+ T cells from blood, cultured in vitro, taken about 7 months after SARS-CoV-2 vaccination. CDR3 sequence reads: CASELSKKHWTGELFF. The CDR3 DNA is TGCGCCAGCGAGCTTTCCAAAAAACACTGGACCGGGGAGCTGTTTTTT.